A selection of T cell receptor beta chains follows, all from one sample in a study of blood T cells in healthy people across ages. In TCRdb, the 5' RACE reads were re-called with MiXCR into one record per CDR3 protein. The sample contains around 1.7 million distinct CDR3 sequences, 28% of which appear only once. Material: blood. These TCRs come from a woman in her 30s in good health. CDR3s include the opening cysteine and the closing phenylalanine or tryptophan. The order of the fields is V gene, clone size, D gene, J gene, CDR3 protein, CDR3 DNA. The D gene is left open where the match is weak. Rows may omit the clone size; those that give it use once, few, many or a size class.

>TRBV18|few|-|TRBJ2-1
CASSPNYSYNEQFF
TGTGCCAGCTCACCCAATTACTCCTACAATGAGCAGTTCTTC
>TRBV11-2|many|-|TRBJ1-2
CASSLNLGGSGYTF
TGTGCCAGCAGCTTAAACCTCGGAGGGAGCGGCTACACCTTC
>TRBV19|-|-|TRBJ1-1
CASNYLVSDTEAFF
TGTGCCAGTAATTATCTTGTATCGGACACTGAAGCTTTCTTT
>TRBV6-1|few|-|TRBJ2-4
CASSEALAGKIKRNIQYF
TGTGCCAGCAGTGAAGCGCTGGCGGGGAAGATAAAAAGAAACATTCAGTACTTC
>TRBV10-3|-|-|TRBJ1-2
CAVKGGDHGNGYTF
TGTGCCGTCAAGGGGGGGGACCATGGCAATGGCTACACCTTC
>TRBV7-9|many|TRBD1|TRBJ2-3
CASSSGQGSTDTQYF
TGTGCCAGCAGCTCTGGACAGGGTAGCACAGATACGCAGTATTTT
>TRBV12-3/TRBV12-4|once|-|TRBJ2-3
CASGWAERDTQYF
TGTGCCAGCGGTTGGGCGGAGAGAGATACGCAGTATTTT
>TRBV21-1|few|-|TRBJ2-7
CASSKEGAPYEQYF
TGTGCCAGCAGCAAAGAGGGAGCGCCTTACGAGCAGTACTTC
>TRBV3-1|many|-|TRBJ2-4
CASSQEVDIQYF
TGTGCCAGCAGCCAAGAAGTGGACATTCAGTACTTC
>TRBV20-1|many|TRBD2|TRBJ2-1
CSAISGSSYNEQFF
TGCAGTGCCATTAGCGGGAGCTCCTACAATGAGCAGTTCTTC
>TRBV12-3/TRBV12-4|-|-|TRBJ2-3
CASSYRSSGLDTDTQYF
TGTGCCAGCAGTTACCGGAGTTCGGGGCTGGACACAGATACGCAGTATTTT
>TRBV6-2/TRBV6-3|-|-|TRBJ1-5
CASSYSWAKIPNQPQHF
TGTGCCAGCAGTTACTCATGGGCCAAAATCCCCAATCAGCCCCAGCATTTT
>TRBV5-1|-|-|TRBJ1-2
CASETPGVGYTF
TGCGCCAGCGAGACCCCGGGAGTCGGCTACACCTTC
>TRBV2|once|TRBD1|TRBJ2-1
CASSERGQGGRNEQFF
TGTGCCAGCAGTGAACGGGGACAGGGTGGCCGGAATGAGCAGTTCTTC
>TRBV7-3|many|TRBD2|TRBJ2-1
CASSVSGTSAHEQFF
TGTGCCAGCAGCGTATCCGGGACTAGCGCCCATGAGCAGTTCTTC
>TRBV7-2|-|-|TRBJ2-7
CASSRAAGTGSYEQYF
TGTGCCAGCAGTCGCGCCGCCGGGACGGGGTCCTACGAGCAGTACTTC
>TRBV12-3/TRBV12-4|-|TRBD2|TRBJ2-7
CASSLWREGPYEQYF
TGTGCCAGCAGTTTGTGGCGGGAGGGCCCCTACGAGCAGTACTTC
>TRBV7-3|many|-|TRBJ2-7
CASSPDGVSYEQYF
TGTGCCAGCAGCCCCGACGGGGTCTCCTACGAGCAGTACTTC
>TRBV27|-|TRBD1|TRBJ1-4
CASSFEGQGWEKLFF
TGTGCCAGCAGTTTTGAAGGACAGGGGTGGGAAAAACTGTTTTTT
>TRBV10-3|-|-|TRBJ2-7
CAISEGSYNEQYF
TGTGCCATCAGTGAGGGGTCCTACAATGAGCAGTACTTC
>TRBV6-5|-|-|TRBJ1-1
CASSRDGAPNTEAFF
TGTGCCAGCAGTCGCGATGGGGCCCCGAACACTGAAGCTTTCTTT
>TRBV20-1|few|TRBD1|TRBJ1-1
CSARSFQDRGGRVNTEAFF
TGCAGTGCTAGATCGTTCCAAGACAGGGGAGGGAGGGTGAACACTGAAGCTTTCTTT
>TRBV20-1|few|-|TRBJ1-1
CSAMTGPDTEAFF
TGCAGTGCAATGACAGGTCCGGACACTGAAGCTTTCTTT
>TRBV20-1|few|TRBD1|TRBJ1-2
CSARGDRGVYGYTF
TGCAGTGCTAGAGGGGACAGGGGAGTCTATGGCTACACCTTC
>TRBV20-1|-|-|TRBJ1-2
CSARATVETENYGYTF
TGCAGTGCTAGAGCGACTGTTGAGACGGAGAACTATGGCTACACCTTC
>TRBV3-1|few|TRBD2|TRBJ2-1
CASSPRGFWGGNNEQFF
TGTGCCAGCAGCCCAAGGGGATTCTGGGGGGGTAACAATGAGCAGTTCTTC
>TRBV4-1|few|-|TRBJ2-7
CASSLSEGVAYEQYF
TGCGCCAGCAGCCTCAGCGAGGGAGTCGCCTACGAGCAGTACTTC
>TRBV24-1|few|TRBD2|TRBJ2-5
CATSDFGTSGGPRETQYF
TGTGCCACCAGTGATTTCGGGACTAGCGGGGGTCCCCGGGAGACCCAGTACTTC
>TRBV5-1|-|TRBD1|TRBJ1-4
CASSLTGVVAANEKLFF
TGCGCCAGCAGCTTGACAGGGGTGGTTGCGGCGAATGAAAAACTGTTTTTT